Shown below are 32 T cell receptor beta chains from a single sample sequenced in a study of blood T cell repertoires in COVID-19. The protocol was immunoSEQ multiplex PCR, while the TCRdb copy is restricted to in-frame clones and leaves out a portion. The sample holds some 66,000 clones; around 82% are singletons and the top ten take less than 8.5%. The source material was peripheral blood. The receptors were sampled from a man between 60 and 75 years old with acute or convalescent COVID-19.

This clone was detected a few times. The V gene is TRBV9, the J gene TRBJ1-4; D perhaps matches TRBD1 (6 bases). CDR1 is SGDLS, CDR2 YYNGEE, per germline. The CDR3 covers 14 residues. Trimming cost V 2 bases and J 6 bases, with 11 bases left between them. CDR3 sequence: CASSVMAGDEKLFF. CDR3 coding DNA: TGTGCCAGCAGCGTGATGGCAGGGGATGAAAAACTGTTTTTT.

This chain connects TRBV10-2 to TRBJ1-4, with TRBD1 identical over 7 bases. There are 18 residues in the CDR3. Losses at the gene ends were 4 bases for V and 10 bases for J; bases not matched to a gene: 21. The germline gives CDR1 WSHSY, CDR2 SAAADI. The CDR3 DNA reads TGCGCCAGCAGTGGAGGACCCCCCCGACCGGGACCAGGGGGAAAACTGTTTTTT. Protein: CASSGGPPRPGPGGKLFF.

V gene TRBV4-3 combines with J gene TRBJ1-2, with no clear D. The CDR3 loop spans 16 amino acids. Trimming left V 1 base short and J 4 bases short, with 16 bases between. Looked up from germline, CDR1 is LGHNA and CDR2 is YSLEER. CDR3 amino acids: CASSQVMTPTVYGYTF. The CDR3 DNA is TGCGCCAGCAGCCAAGTCATGACACCGACCGTCTATGGCTACACCTTC.

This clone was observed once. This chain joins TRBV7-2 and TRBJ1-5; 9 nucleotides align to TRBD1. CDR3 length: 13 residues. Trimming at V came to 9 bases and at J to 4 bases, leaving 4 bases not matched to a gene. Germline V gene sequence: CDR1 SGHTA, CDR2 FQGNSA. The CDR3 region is CASGTGPNQPQHF. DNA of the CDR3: TGTGCCAGTGGGACAGGGCCAAATCAGCCCCAGCATTTT.

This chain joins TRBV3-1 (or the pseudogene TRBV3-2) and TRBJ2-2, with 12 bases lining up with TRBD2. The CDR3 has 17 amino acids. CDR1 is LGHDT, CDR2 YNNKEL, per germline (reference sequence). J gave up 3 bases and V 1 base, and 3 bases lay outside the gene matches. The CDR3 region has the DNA TGTGCCAGCAGCCAAGGACTAGCGGGGGCGGACACCGGGGAGCTGTTTTTT. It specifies CASSQGLAGADTGELFF.

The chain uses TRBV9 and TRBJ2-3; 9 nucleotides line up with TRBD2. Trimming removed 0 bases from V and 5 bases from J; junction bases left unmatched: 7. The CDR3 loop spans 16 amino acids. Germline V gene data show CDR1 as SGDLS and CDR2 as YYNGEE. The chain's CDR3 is CASSVALRGGVDTQYF. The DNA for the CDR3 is TGTGCCAGCAGCGTAGCGTTGCGGGGGGGTGTAGATACGCAGTATTTT.

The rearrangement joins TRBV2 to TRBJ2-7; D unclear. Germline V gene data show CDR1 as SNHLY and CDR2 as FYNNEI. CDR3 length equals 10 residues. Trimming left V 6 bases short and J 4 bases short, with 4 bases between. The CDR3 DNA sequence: TGTGCCAGCAGACGGTACGAGCAGTACTTC. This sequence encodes CASRRYEQYF.

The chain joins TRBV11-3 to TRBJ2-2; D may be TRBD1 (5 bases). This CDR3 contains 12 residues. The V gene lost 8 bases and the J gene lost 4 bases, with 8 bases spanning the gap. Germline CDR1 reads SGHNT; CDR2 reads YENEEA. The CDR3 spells CASQGPTGELFF. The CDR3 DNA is TGTGCCAGCCAGGGCCCCACCGGGGAGCTGTTTTTT.

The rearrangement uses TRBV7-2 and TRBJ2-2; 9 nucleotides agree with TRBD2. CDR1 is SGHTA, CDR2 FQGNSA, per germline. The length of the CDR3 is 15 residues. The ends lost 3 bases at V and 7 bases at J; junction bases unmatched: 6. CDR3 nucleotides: TGTGCCAGCAGCTTCAGCGGGGGGTATGGCGGGGAGCTGTTTTTT. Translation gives CASSFSGGYGGELFF.

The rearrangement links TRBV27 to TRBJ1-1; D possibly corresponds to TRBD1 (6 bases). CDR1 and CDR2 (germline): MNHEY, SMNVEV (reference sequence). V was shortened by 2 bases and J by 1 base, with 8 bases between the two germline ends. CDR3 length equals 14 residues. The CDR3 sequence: CASSLRGANTEAFF. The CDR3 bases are TGTGCCAGCAGTTTACGGGGGGCGAACACTGAAGCTTTCTTT.

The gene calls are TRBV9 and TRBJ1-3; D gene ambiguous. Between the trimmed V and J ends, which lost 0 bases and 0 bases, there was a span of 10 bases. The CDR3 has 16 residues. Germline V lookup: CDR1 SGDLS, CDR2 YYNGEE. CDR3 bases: TGTGCCAGCAGCGTAGCTCTCGGGAGCTCTGGAAACACCATATATTTT. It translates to CASSVALGSSGNTIYF.

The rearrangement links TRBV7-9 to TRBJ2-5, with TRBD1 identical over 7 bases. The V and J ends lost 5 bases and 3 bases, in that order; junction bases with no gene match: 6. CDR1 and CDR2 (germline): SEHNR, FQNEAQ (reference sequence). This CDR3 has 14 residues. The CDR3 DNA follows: TGTGCCAGCAGCGGAGACAGGGCTAAAGAGACCCAGTACTTC. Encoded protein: CASSGDRAKETQYF.

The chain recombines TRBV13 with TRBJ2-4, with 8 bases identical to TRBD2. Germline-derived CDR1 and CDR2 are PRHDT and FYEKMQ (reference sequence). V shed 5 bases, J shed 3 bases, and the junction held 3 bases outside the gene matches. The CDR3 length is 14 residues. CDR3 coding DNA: TGTGCCAGCAGCCCGGGACTAGTCAAAAACATTCAGTACTTC. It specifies CASSPGLVKNIQYF.

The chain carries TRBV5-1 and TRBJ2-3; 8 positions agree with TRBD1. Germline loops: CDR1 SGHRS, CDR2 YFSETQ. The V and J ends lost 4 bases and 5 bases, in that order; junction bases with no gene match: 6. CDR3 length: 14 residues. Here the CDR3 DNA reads TGCGCCAGCAGCCTAGGACAGGGAAAAGATACGCAGTATTTT. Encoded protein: CASSLGQGKDTQYF.

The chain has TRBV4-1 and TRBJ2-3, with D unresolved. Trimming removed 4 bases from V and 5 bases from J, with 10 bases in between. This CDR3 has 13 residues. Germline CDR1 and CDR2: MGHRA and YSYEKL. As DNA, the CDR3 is TGCGCCAGCAGCCCGACTCCTAGAGATACGCAGTATTTT. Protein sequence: CASSPTPRDTQYF.

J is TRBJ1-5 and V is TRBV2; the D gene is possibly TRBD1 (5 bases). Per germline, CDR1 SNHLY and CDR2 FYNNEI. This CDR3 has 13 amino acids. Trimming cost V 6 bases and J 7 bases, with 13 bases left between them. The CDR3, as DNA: TGTGCCAGCAGCCCCAGGGCCCACCAGCCCCAGCATTTT. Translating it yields CASSPRAHQPQHF.

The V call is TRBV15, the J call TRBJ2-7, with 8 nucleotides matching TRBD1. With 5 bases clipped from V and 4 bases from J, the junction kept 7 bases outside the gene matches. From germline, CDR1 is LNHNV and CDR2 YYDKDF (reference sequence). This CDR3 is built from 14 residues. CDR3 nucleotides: TGTGCCACCAGCCGGGACAGGCTTTGGTACGAGCAGTACTTC. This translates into CATSRDRLWYEQYF.

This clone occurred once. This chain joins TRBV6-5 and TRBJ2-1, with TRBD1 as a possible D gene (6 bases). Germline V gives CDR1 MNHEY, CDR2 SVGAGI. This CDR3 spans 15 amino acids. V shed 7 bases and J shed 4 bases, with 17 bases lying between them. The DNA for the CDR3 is TGTGCCAGCATTCGAGGTCAAGGGGGTTACAATGAGCAGTTCTTC. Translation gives CASIRGQGGYNEQFF.

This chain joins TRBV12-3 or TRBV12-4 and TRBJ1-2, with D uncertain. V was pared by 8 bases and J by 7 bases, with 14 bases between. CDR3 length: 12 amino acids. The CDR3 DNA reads TGTGCCAGCGTCCGGGGTTCAGTTGGCTACACCTTC. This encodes CASVRGSVGYTF.

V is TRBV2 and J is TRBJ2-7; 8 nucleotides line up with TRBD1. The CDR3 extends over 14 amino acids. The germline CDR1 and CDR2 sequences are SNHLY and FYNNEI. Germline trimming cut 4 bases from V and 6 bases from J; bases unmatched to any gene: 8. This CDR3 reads CASSGRSTGGEQYV. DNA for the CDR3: TGTGCCAGCAGTGGGAGGAGCACAGGGGGCGAGCAGTACGTC.

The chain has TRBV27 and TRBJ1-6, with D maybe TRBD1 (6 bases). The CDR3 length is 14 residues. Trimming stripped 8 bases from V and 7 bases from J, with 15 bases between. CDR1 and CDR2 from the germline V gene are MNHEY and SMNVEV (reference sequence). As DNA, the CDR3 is TGTGCCAGCGCAAGGTGGGGGGGCAATTCACCCCTCCACTTT. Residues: CASARWGGNSPLHF.

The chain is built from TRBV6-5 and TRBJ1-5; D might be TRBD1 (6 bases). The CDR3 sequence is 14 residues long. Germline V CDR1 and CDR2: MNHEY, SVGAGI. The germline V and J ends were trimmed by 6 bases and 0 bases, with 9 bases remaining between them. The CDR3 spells CASRPDSSNQPQHF. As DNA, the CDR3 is TGTGCCAGCAGACCGGACAGTAGCAATCAGCCCCAGCATTTT.

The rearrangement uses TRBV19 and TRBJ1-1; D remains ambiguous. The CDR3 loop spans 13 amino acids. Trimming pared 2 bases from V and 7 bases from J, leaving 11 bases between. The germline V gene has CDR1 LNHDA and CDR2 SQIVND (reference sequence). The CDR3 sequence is CASSIKPGNEAFF. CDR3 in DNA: TGTGCCAGTAGTATAAAGCCGGGGAATGAAGCTTTCTTT.

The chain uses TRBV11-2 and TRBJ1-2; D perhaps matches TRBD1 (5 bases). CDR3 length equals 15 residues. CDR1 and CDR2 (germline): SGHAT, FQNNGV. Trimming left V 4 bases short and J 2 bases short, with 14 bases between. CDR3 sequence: CASSSPRYRNYGYTF. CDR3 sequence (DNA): TGTGCCAGCAGCTCCCCCCGGTACAGGAACTATGGCTACACCTTC.

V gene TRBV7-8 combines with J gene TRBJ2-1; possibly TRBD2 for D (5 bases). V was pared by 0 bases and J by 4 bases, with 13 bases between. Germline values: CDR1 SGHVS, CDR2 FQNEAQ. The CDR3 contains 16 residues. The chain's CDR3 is CASSLAPTGSYNEQFF. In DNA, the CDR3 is TGTGCCAGCAGCTTAGCTCCGACGGGGAGTTACAATGAGCAGTTCTTC.

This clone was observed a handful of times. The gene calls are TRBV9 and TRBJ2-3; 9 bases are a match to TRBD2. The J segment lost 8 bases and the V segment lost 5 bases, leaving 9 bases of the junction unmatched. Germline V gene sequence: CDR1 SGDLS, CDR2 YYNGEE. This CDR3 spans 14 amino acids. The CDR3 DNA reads TGTGCCAGCAGTGCTAGCGGGGATGGGGGTACGCAGTATTTT. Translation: CASSASGDGGTQYF.

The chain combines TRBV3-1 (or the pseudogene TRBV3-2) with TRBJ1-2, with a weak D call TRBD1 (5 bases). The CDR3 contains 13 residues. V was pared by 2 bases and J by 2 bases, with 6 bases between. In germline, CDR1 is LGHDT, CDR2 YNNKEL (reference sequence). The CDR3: CASSQRGNYGYTF. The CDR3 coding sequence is TGTGCCAGCAGCCAAAGGGGAAACTATGGCTACACCTTC.

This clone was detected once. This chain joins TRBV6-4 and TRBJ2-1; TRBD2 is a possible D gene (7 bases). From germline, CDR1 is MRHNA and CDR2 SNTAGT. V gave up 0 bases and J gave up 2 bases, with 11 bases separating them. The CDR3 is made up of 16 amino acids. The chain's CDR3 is CASSDSPGGTYNEQFF. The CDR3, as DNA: TGTGCCAGCAGTGACTCTCCGGGGGGCACCTACAATGAGCAGTTCTTC.

The CDR3 DNA follows: TGTGCCAGTAGGATACAATTCTCCGGGACAGGGGGTTCTGGAAACACCATATATTTT. Amino acids: CASRIQFSGTGGSGNTIYF. This chain uses TRBV19 with TRBJ1-3; 11 bases are a match to TRBD1. Germline assignment: CDR1 LNHDA and CDR2 SQIVND (reference sequence). Germline trimming cut 6 bases from V and 1 base from J; bases unmatched to any gene: 14. The CDR3 runs to 19 residues.

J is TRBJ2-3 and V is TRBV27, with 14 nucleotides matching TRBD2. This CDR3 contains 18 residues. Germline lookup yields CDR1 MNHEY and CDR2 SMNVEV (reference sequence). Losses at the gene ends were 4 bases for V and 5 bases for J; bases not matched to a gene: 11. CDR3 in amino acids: CASSYGLAGGGQRDTQYF. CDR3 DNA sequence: TGTGCCAGCAGTTACGGACTAGCGGGGGGAGGACAGCGAGATACGCAGTATTTT.

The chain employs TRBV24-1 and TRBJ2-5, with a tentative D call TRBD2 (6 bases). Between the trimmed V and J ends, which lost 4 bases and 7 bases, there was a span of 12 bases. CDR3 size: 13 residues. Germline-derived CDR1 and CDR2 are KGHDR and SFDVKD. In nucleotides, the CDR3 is TGTGCCACCAGTGACGCGGGACTTCCGACCCAGTACTTC. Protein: CATSDAGLPTQYF.

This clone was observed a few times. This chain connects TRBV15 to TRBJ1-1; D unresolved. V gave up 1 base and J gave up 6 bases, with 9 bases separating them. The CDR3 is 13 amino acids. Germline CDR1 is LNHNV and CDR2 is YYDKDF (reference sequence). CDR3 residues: CATSRGSVPEAFF. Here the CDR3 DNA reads TGTGCCACCAGCAGAGGATCGGTCCCTGAAGCTTTCTTT.